What follows are 23 T cell receptor beta chains derived from one specimen sequenced in a study of blood T cell repertoires in COVID-19. Clones were sequenced by immunoSEQ multiplex PCR, and TCRdb holds only the in-frame ones, with some missing. Of about 130,000 clones in the sample, 80% to 85% were seen once. Sequencing was performed on PBMCs or T cells enriched from blood (not recorded which). The receptor set was obtained from a man aged 25 to 40 who had recovered from COVID-19.

The chain carries TRBV6-4 and TRBJ1-4; TRBD1 matches 7 bases. This CDR3 comprises 14 residues. Germline trimming cut 8 bases from V and 8 bases from J; bases unmatched to any gene: 11. Germline assignment: CDR1 MRHNA and CDR2 SNTAGT. The CDR3 loop is CASRQGGPDEKLFF. The CDR3, as DNA: TGTGCCAGCCGACAGGGAGGCCCAGACGAAAAACTGTTTTTT.

The chain is built from TRBV30 and TRBJ2-7; tentatively, D is TRBD2 (6 bases). The CDR3 is 15 residues long. Germline assignment: CDR1 GTSNPN and CDR2 SVGIG (reference sequence). The germline V and J ends were trimmed by 0 bases and 0 bases, with 12 bases remaining between them. The CDR3 sequence is CAWSVKDGSSYEQYF. CDR3 coding DNA: TGTGCCTGGAGTGTAAAGGACGGGAGCTCCTACGAGCAGTACTTC. Full variable domain (rest looked up from reference TRBV30 and TRBJ2-7): SQTIHQWPATLVQPVGSPLSLECTVEGTSNPNLYWYRQAAGRGLQLLFYSVGIGQISSEVPQNLSASRPQDRQFILSSKKLLLSDSGFYLCAWSVKDGSSYEQYFGPGTRLTVT.

The CDR3 here is CASEALAGGSYNEQFF. For the CDR3, the DNA is TGTGCCAGTGAGGCCCTAGCGGGGGGCTCCTACAATGAGCAGTTCTTC. The chain couples TRBV2 to TRBJ2-1; 11 bases align to TRBD2. V lost 9 bases, J lost 0 bases, and 7 bases stayed unmatched. The CDR3 contains 16 residues. Germline CDR1 is SNHLY and CDR2 is FYNNEI.

This sequence joins TRBV9 and TRBJ2-7; TRBD2 aligns across 12 bases. The CDR3 consists of 16 residues. In germline, CDR1 is SGDLS, CDR2 YYNGEE. V shed 0 bases, J shed 7 bases, and the junction held 8 bases outside the gene matches. The CDR3 nucleotides are TGTGCCAGCAGCGTAGCTCTAGCGGGAGGGTCGCGGGAGCAGTACTTC. This codes for CASSVALAGGSREQYF. Full variable domain (missing parts from reference TRBV9 and TRBJ2-7): DSGVTQTPKHLITATGQRVTLRCSPRSGDLSVYWYQQSLDQGLQFLIQYYNGEERAKGNILERFSAQQFPDLHSELNLSSLELGDSALYFCASSVALAGGSREQYFGPGTRLTVT.

The rearrangement links TRBV6-2 or TRBV6-3 to TRBJ1-3; D unresolved. CDR1 and CDR2 from the germline V gene are MNHEY and SVGEGT. V gave up 2 bases and J gave up 0 bases, with 11 bases separating them. This CDR3 has 16 residues. CDR3 loop: CASSYVQATSGNTIYF. The CDR3 bases are TGTGCCAGCAGTTACGTCCAGGCCACCTCTGGAAACACCATATATTTT.

The V gene is TRBV9, the J gene TRBJ1-4, with a tentative D call TRBD1 (5 bases). V was cut by 0 bases and J by 3 bases, with 9 bases left in between. The length of the CDR3 is 15 residues. Germline V gene sequence: CDR1 SGDLS, CDR2 YYNGEE. This CDR3 is CASSVGVGPNEKLFF. As DNA, the CDR3 is TGTGCCAGCAGCGTAGGTGTGGGGCCTAATGAAAAACTGTTTTTT.

The chain uses TRBV4-1 and TRBJ1-1; D gene unclear. The CDR3 contains 15 residues. Germline CDR1 is MGHRA and CDR2 is YSYEKL. V lost 0 bases to trimming and J lost 0 bases, with 8 bases between them. CDR3 bases: TGCGCCAGCAGCCAAGAAAATCAGTTGAACACTGAAGCTTTCTTT. It encodes CASSQENQLNTEAFF.

As DNA, the CDR3 is TGTGCCATCCTATCCCCCGGGACAGGGGGGAGTGGGGCCAACGTCCTGACTTTC. Its translation is CAILSPGTGGSGANVLTF. The chain employs TRBV7-9 and TRBJ2-6; 11 positions match TRBD1. V lost 10 bases, J lost 3 bases, and 14 bases stayed unmatched. The CDR3 is 18 residues long. CDR1 and CDR2 from the germline V gene are SEHNR and FQNEAQ (reference sequence).

The gene calls are TRBV6-5 and TRBJ1-2; 10 bases fit TRBD1. From germline, CDR1 is MNHEY and CDR2 SVGAGI. The ends lost 6 bases at V and 5 bases at J; junction bases unmatched: 6. The CDR3 contains 14 residues. The CDR3 here is CASSRQGARYGYTF. Written as DNA, the CDR3 is TGTGCCAGCAGCAGACAGGGGGCGAGGTATGGCTACACCTTC.

The V and J genes are TRBV4-1 and TRBJ2-3; 7 bases fit TRBD1. The junction had 6 bases not matched to a gene; V was cut back by 1 base and J by 2 bases. The CDR3 totals 16 residues. Germline V lookup: CDR1 MGHRA, CDR2 YSYEKL. The CDR3 bases are TGCGCCAGCAGCCAAGGGACAGGCGATTTCACAGATACGCAGTATTTT. Protein product: CASSQGTGDFTDTQYF.

This rearrangement joins TRBV18 to TRBJ1-1; D possibly corresponds to TRBD1 (6 bases). Germline CDR1 is KGHSH and CDR2 is LQKENI. V was shortened by 3 bases and J by 0 bases, with 8 bases between the two germline ends. This CDR3 has 14 residues. CDR3: CASSPGQLNTEAFF. CDR3 nucleotides: TGTGCCAGCTCACCTGGACAGCTGAACACTGAAGCTTTCTTT.

The rearrangement joins TRBV4-1 to TRBJ2-1, with 8 bases fitting TRBD2. The CDR3 extends over 19 amino acids. J gave up 2 bases and V 0 bases, and 12 bases lay outside the gene matches. CDR1 and CDR2 (germline): MGHRA, YSYEKL. The CDR3 loop reads CASSQEMGLVLAAYNEQFF. The CDR3 DNA reads as TGCGCCAGCAGCCAAGAAATGGGCCTTGTACTAGCGGCCTACAATGAGCAGTTCTTC.

This clone has only a few counts. The chain is built from TRBV10-2 and TRBJ1-5; a weak D match, TRBD1 (6 bases). The CDR3 has 18 amino acids. The V end lost 0 bases, the J end lost 4 bases, and 19 bases lay between the germline ends. CDR1 is WSHSY, CDR2 SAAADI, per germline. CDR3 sequence: CASSESGQGKGYNQPQHF. DNA of the CDR3: TGCGCCAGCAGTGAGTCTGGTCAGGGGAAGGGATATAATCAGCCCCAGCATTTT.

The V gene is TRBV3-1 (or the pseudogene TRBV3-2), the J gene TRBJ2-3; TRBD1 is a possible D gene (6 bases). CDR1 is LGHDT and CDR2 is YNNKEL in the germline V gene (reference sequence). Deletions cut 0 bases from V and 2 bases from J, with 18 bases between. The CDR3 has 18 residues. This chain's CDR3 is CASSQDIYQGTITDTQYF. The DNA of the CDR3 is TGTGCCAGCAGCCAAGATATTTACCAGGGGACGATCACAGATACGCAGTATTTT.

The chain carries TRBV27 and TRBJ1-5; D perhaps matches TRBD1 (6 bases). V lost 4 bases, J lost 3 bases, and 13 bases lay in between. The CDR3 totals 15 residues. CDR1 and CDR2 (germline): MNHEY, SMNVEV (reference sequence). The CDR3 region has the DNA TGTGCCAGCAGTTCCCAGGGGTTAGACAATCAGCCCCAGCATTTT. Protein: CASSSQGLDNQPQHF.

The genes are TRBV2 and TRBJ1-2; D unclear. V lost 4 bases, J lost 7 bases, and 10 bases lay in between. This CDR3 has 12 residues. The germline V gene encodes CDR1 SNHLY and CDR2 FYNNEI. The CDR3 reads CASSGLVGGYTF. CDR3 in DNA: TGTGCCAGCAGTGGACTGGTTGGTGGCTACACCTTC.

The chain couples TRBV29-1 to TRBJ2-5; TRBD1 is a possible D gene (6 bases). Germline CDR1 SQVTM, CDR2 ANQGSEA. The CDR3 contains 16 residues. V was pared by 0 bases and J by 1 base, with 15 bases between. The CDR3, as DNA: TGCAGCGTTGAAGACGGGGACATCAACTTCCAAGAGACCCAGTACTTC. Its translation: CSVEDGDINFQETQYF.

This clone appeared once. The chain has TRBV5-6 and TRBJ1-2; perhaps TRBD1 as D (5 bases). V gave up 3 bases and J gave up 2 bases, with 17 bases separating them. Germline V gene sequence: CDR1 SGHDT, CDR2 YYEEEE. The CDR3 totals 16 residues. The CDR3 spells CASSYSGEAPNYGYTF. CDR3 in DNA: TGTGCCAGCAGCTACTCGGGGGAGGCCCCCAACTATGGCTACACCTTC.

The chain links TRBV30 to TRBJ2-3; D is perhaps TRBD2 (5 bases). CDR1 and CDR2 from the germline V gene are GTSNPN and SVGIG (reference sequence). The V end lost 3 bases, the J end lost 3 bases, and 13 bases lay between the germline ends. This CDR3 is 14 amino acids long. This chain's CDR3 is CAWREAGGTDTQYF. CDR3 nucleotide sequence: TGTGCCTGGAGAGAGGCAGGCGGGACAGATACGCAGTATTTT. The full variable domain, rest sourced from reference TRBV30 and TRBJ2-3, is SQTIHQWPATLVQPVGSPLSLECTVEGTSNPNLYWYRQAAGRGLQLLFYSVGIGQISSEVPQNLSASRPQDRQFILSSKKLLLSDSGFYLCAWREAGGTDTQYFGPGTRLTVL.

Only a few counts were recorded for this clone. The J gene is TRBJ1-6, the V gene TRBV2; TRBD1 matches at 9 bases. This CDR3 spans 16 amino acids. J gave up 7 bases and V 2 bases, and 6 bases lay outside the gene matches. Germline CDR1 reads SNHLY; CDR2 reads FYNNEI. CDR3 DNA: TGTGCCAGCAGTGAAAGGGGGACAGGGTTAAATTCACCCCTCCACTTT. This codes for CASSERGTGLNSPLHF.

The chain links TRBV14 to TRBJ1-1; 7 nucleotides agree with TRBD1. The V gene end was trimmed by 2 bases and the J gene end by 0 bases; junction bases not matched to a gene: 3. Germline-derived CDR1 and CDR2 are SGHDN and FVKESK. This CDR3 is 15 amino acids long. CDR3 amino acids: CASSQRTGLNTEAFF. CDR3 nucleotide sequence: TGTGCCAGCAGCCAAAGGACAGGCTTGAACACTGAAGCTTTCTTT. Combining the CDR3 with reference TRBV14 and TRBJ1-1 gives the whole variable domain EAGVTQFPSHSVIEKGQTVTLRCDPISGHDNLYWYRRVMGKEIKFLLHFVKESKQDESGMPNNRFLAERTGGTYSTLKVQPAELEDSGVYFCASSQRTGLNTEAFFGQGTRLTVV.

The chain links TRBV3-1 (or the pseudogene TRBV3-2) to TRBJ1-2, with a tentative D call TRBD1 (5 bases). Trimming shortened V by 4 bases and J by 3 bases, and 24 bases separated the two germline ends. The CDR3 is 18 amino acids. CDR1 is LGHDT, CDR2 YNNKEL, per germline (reference sequence). The CDR3 DNA reads as TGTGCCAGCAGCCCACAATACTACAGGAGACCCAGTGACTATGGCTACACCTTC. This translates into CASSPQYYRRPSDYGYTF.

In DNA form, the CDR3 reads TGTGCCAGCAGCTACTTAGCGGGAGTGGGGCCAGATACGCAGTATTTT. Translating gives CASSYLAGVGPDTQYF. This chain joins TRBV11-2 and TRBJ2-3, with TRBD2 identical over 9 bases. The J segment lost 4 bases and the V segment lost 4 bases, leaving 9 bases of the junction unmatched. The CDR3 has 16 residues. Germline CDR1 and CDR2: SGHAT and FQNNGV.